The subject of this entry is one TCR beta chain. The source of the sample is a study of tumor-infiltrating lymphocytes in oesophageal squamous cell carcinoma. The CDR3 consists of 15 residues. CDR1 SGHVS and CDR2 FQNEAQ come from the germline V gene. TCRdb analysed the PCR reads with MiXCR anew, one entry per CDR3 protein. The profile covers about 10,000 distinct CDR3 sequences, with approximately 60% appearing a single time and roughly 26% taken by the ten largest. Sequencing input: esophageal tumor tissue. The TCR comes from a female donor with esophageal squamous cell carcinoma. The genes are TRBV7-8 and TRBJ2-3, with D unclear. The J call may be incorrect, as the DNA end agrees better with TRBJ2-2. CDR3 DNA: TGTGCCAGCTGTCTTGAGACGGTTGACACCGGGGAGCTGTTTTTT. Translation gives CASCLETVDTGELFF.